One sample yielded the 5 T cell receptor beta chains listed below, sequenced in a study of T cells after yellow fever vaccination. TCRdb redid the calling of the 5' RACE reads with MiXCR, one entry per CDR3 protein. The sample carries about 240,000 distinct CDR3 sequences, more than 3.5% recorded once. The sequences come from PBMCs, collected 15 days after the yellow fever booster vaccination. These receptors came from a man between 18 and 35 years old who received the YFV17D yellow fever vaccine.

This clonotype was picked up many times. The chain is built from TRBV5-1 and TRBJ2-5; D not certain. The germline V gene encodes CDR1 SGHRS and CDR2 YFSETQ. The CDR3 loop spans 14 amino acids. V lost 2 bases, J lost 0 bases, and 8 bases lay in between. The CDR3 reads CASSLATNQETQYF. The CDR3 DNA sequence: TGCGCCAGCAGCTTAGCCACCAACCAAGAGACCCAGTACTTC.

This clonotype was seen many times. The chain carries TRBV3-1 and TRBJ2-1, with no clear D. The CDR3 is 12 residues long. The germline CDR1 and CDR2 sequences are LGHDT and YNNKEL (reference sequence). V was cut by 4 bases and J by 3 bases, with 4 bases left in between. The CDR3 spells CASSPRYNEQFF. Written as DNA, the CDR3 is TGTGCCAGCAGCCCGCGCTACAATGAGCAGTTCTTC.

This clonotype was counted a few times. This chain links TRBV28 with TRBJ1-4; TRBD1 matches 7 bases. Looked up from germline, CDR1 is MDHEN and CDR2 is SYDVKM. CDR3 length: 14 residues. V shed 6 bases and J 5 bases; nucleotides not matched to a gene: 6. The CDR3 spells CASSTGTVNEKLFF. CDR3 in DNA: TGTGCCAGCAGCACCGGGACAGTGAATGAAAAACTGTTTTTT. Together with reference TRBV28 and TRBJ1-4, the CDR3 gives the full variable domain: DVKVTQSSRYLVKRTGEKVFLECVQDMDHENMFWYRQDPGLGLRLIYFSYDVKMKEKGDIPEGYSVSREKKERFSLILESASTNQTSMYLCASSTGTVNEKLFFGSGTQLSVL.

In the case of this clonotype: With a much larger clone just one base away, this may be a read error. The chain combines TRBV5-1 with TRBJ1-3; D unclear. There are 17 residues in the CDR3. Germline CDR1 is SGHRS and CDR2 is YFSETQ. Trimming took off 0 bases at V and 0 bases at J, with 13 bases between the two ends. The CDR3 DNA reads TGCGCCAGCAGCTTGGCCCTAGGCGTTGGCTCTGGAAACACCATATATTTT. It yields the protein CASSLALGVGSGNTIYF. Full variable domain (rest looked up from reference TRBV5-1 and TRBJ1-3): KAGVTQTPRYLIKTRGQQVTLSCSPISGHRSVSWYQQTPGQGLQFLFEYFSETQRNKGNFPGRFSGRQFSNSRSEMNVSTLELGDSALYLCASSLALGVGSGNTIYFGEGSWLTVV.

This clonotype was counted at least ten times. V usage is TRBV7-3 and J usage is TRBJ2-7; unclear D gene. This CDR3 spans 12 amino acids. CDR1 SGHTA and CDR2 FQGTGA come from the germline V gene. The ends were cut back, 1 base at V and 5 bases at J, with 6 bases in the middle. This chain's CDR3 is CASSLKGHEQYV. The CDR3 DNA reads TGTGCCAGCAGCTTAAAGGGTCACGAGCAGTACGTC.